Listed below are T cell receptor beta chains from one sample, sequenced in a study of Ad26.COV2.S vaccination and SARS-CoV-2 variants. Assay used: immunoSEQ multiplex PCR; TCRdb lists only in-frame clones, some missing. The table includes about 390,000 clones, approximately 91% detected once. Sequenced here: peripheral blood, sampled in a trial of Ad26.COV2.S vaccine versus placebo. These receptors were taken from a person aged 18 to 59 who received the Ad26.COV2.S COVID-19 vaccine or a placebo. The CDR3 runs from the conserved cysteine through the conserved F or W. D genes are given only for firm matches. Clone size is stated in some rows and not others, as once, few, many or a class when expanded.

size: -; D: -; V: TRBV24-1; length: 15; J: TRBJ2-1; CDR3: CATSDPQGHYNEQFF; DNA: TGTGCCACCAGTGATCCCCAGGGACACTACAATGAGCAGTTCTTC
size: -; D: -; V: TRBV2; length: 15; J: TRBJ1-3; CDR3: CASSESWAAGNTIYF; DNA: TGTGCCAGCAGTGAATCGTGGGCGGCGGGAAACACCATATATTTT
size: -; D: TRBD1; V: TRBV6-1; length: 17; J: TRBJ1-4; CDR3: CASSESLVTGDSEKLFF; DNA: TGTGCCAGCAGTGAAAGCCTTGTGACAGGGGATTCTGAAAAACTGTTTTTT
size: -; D: -; V: TRBV4-1; length: 14; J: TRBJ1-2; CDR3: CASSHPIARVGYTF; DNA: TGCGCCAGCAGCCACCCCATCGCCCGGGTCGGCTACACCTTC
size: -; D: -; V: TRBV5-6; length: 14; J: TRBJ2-7; CDR3: CASRRLGVPLEQYF; DNA: TGTGCCAGCAGGCGACTAGGGGTTCCACTCGAGCAGTACTTC
size: once; D: -; V: TRBV9; length: 10; J: TRBJ2-1; CDR3: CASSGNEQFF; DNA: TGTGCCAGCAGCGGAAATGAGCAGTTCTTC
size: -; D: -; V: TRBV29-1; length: 12; J: TRBJ1-2; CDR3: CSVGTGRDGYTF; DNA: TGCAGCGTTGGAACGGGACGAGATGGCTACACCTTC
size: -; D: -; V: TRBV7-8; length: 14; J: TRBJ2-4; CDR3: CASSRRWEQNIQYF; DNA: TGTGCCAGCAGCCGCCGGTGGGAGCAGAACATTCAGTACTTC
size: -; D: TRBD1; V: TRBV5-6; length: 15; J: TRBJ1-2; CDR3: CASSLEGAKDYGYTF; DNA: TGTGCCAGCAGCTTGGAGGGGGCTAAGGACTATGGCTACACCTTC
size: once; D: -; V: TRBV21-1; length: 17; J: TRBJ1-6; CDR3: CASSKRSRGGQNSPLHF; DNA: TGTGCCAGCAGCAAAAGGAGCAGGGGGGGACAGAATTCACCCCTCCACTTT
size: -; D: -; V: TRBV4-3; length: 14; J: TRBJ1-1; CDR3: CASSQGHRNTEAFF; DNA: TGCGCCAGCAGCCAGGGACACCGGAACACTGAAGCTTTCTTT
size: -; D: TRBD1; V: TRBV3-1/TRBV3-2; length: 14; J: TRBJ1-6; CDR3: CASSQATGATPLHF; DNA: TGTGCCAGCAGCCAAGCGACAGGGGCGACACCCCTCCACTTT
size: -; D: -; V: TRBV30; length: 14; J: TRBJ1-4; CDR3: CAWSQTATNEKLFF; DNA: TGTGCCTGGAGCCAGACAGCAACTAATGAAAAACTGTTTTTT
size: -; D: TRBD1; V: TRBV5-1; length: 15; J: TRBJ1-1; CDR3: CASSLDTGEGTEAFF; DNA: TGCGCCAGCAGCTTGGACACAGGGGAGGGCACTGAAGCTTTCTTT
size: -; D: TRBD1; V: TRBV11-2; length: 13; J: TRBJ1-1; CDR3: CASSFDRGESAFF; DNA: TGTGCCAGCAGCTTCGACAGGGGGGAGAGCGCTTTCTTT
size: -; D: -; V: TRBV7-9; length: 12; J: TRBJ1-1; CDR3: CASSSGETEAFF; DNA: TGTGCCAGCAGCTCAGGTGAGACTGAAGCTTTCTTT
size: few; D: -; V: TRBV7-6; length: 14; J: TRBJ1-6; CDR3: CASSPGRRDSPLHF; DNA: TGTGCCAGCAGCCCCGGGAGGAGGGATTCACCCCTCCACTTT
size: -; D: -; V: TRBV24-1; length: 17; J: TRBJ1-1; CDR3: CATSDYSRTEVNTEAFF; DNA: TGTGCCACCAGTGATTATTCACGGACAGAAGTGAACACTGAAGCTTTCTTT
size: -; D: TRBD2; V: TRBV27; length: 13; J: TRBJ2-3; CDR3: CASRPSGGGSQYF; DNA: TGTGCCAGCAGACCCTCGGGAGGGGGTTCGCAGTATTTT
size: -; D: TRBD1; V: TRBV6-6; length: 14; J: TRBJ1-1; CDR3: CASRDRGSVTEAFF; DNA: TGTGCCAGCAGAGACAGGGGATCGGTCACTGAAGCTTTCTTT
size: once; D: TRBD1; V: TRBV2; length: 16; J: TRBJ1-1; CDR3: CASSGFGTDMNTEAFF; DNA: TGTGCCAGCAGTGGGTTCGGGACAGACATGAACACTGAAGCTTTCTTT
size: once; D: -; V: TRBV5-1; length: 13; J: TRBJ1-2; CDR3: CASSLEWEYGYTF; DNA: TGCGCCAGCAGCTTGGAGTGGGAATATGGCTACACCTTC
size: -; D: -; V: TRBV12-3/TRBV12-4; length: 12; J: TRBJ1-2; CDR3: CASSFGGDGYTF; DNA: TGTGCCAGCAGTTTTGGGGGGGATGGCTACACCTTC
size: -; D: -; V: TRBV27; length: 14; J: TRBJ1-5; CDR3: CASSFGHSNQPQHF; DNA: TGTGCCAGCAGTTTTGGCCATAGCAATCAGCCCCAGCATTTT
size: -; D: -; V: TRBV30; length: 14; J: TRBJ1-1; CDR3: CAWTPGAPRTEAFF; DNA: TGTGCCTGGACCCCAGGGGCCCCCAGGACTGAAGCTTTCTTT
size: -; D: -; V: TRBV3-1/TRBV3-2; length: 17; J: TRBJ1-1; CDR3: CASSFGTRGLMNTEAFF; DNA: TGTGCCAGCAGCTTTGGGACTCGGGGGCTCATGAACACTGAAGCTTTCTTT
size: -; D: TRBD1; V: TRBV19; length: 18; J: TRBJ1-1; CDR3: CASSIGTWDRGGFTEAFF; DNA: TGTGCCAGTAGTATAGGGACTTGGGACAGGGGGGGTTTTACTGAAGCTTTCTTT
size: once; D: TRBD1; V: TRBV11-2; length: 15; J: TRBJ1-1; CDR3: CASSLRGAGGTEAFF; DNA: TGTGCCAGCAGCTTAAGGGGGGCAGGGGGCACTGAAGCTTTCTTT
size: once; D: TRBD2; V: TRBV5-6; length: 15; J: TRBJ2-5; CDR3: CASSLVTSSQETQYF; DNA: TGTGCCAGCAGCCTGGTGACTAGCAGCCAAGAGACCCAGTACTTC
size: -; D: TRBD2; V: TRBV10-3; length: 16; J: TRBJ2-1; CDR3: CAISSYSGGLDNEQFF; DNA: TGTGCCATCAGCAGCTATAGCGGGGGGCTTGACAATGAGCAGTTCTTC
size: -; D: -; V: TRBV5-1; length: 16; J: TRBJ1-1; CDR3: CASTLEGGLEVTEAFF; DNA: TGCGCCAGCACCCTGGAGGGGGGGCTAGAGGTGACTGAAGCTTTCTTT
size: -; D: TRBD2; V: TRBV6-5; length: 15; J: TRBJ2-1; CDR3: CATSAWAGGGNEQFF; DNA: TGTGCCACCTCCGCCTGGGCGGGGGGGGGAAATGAGCAGTTCTTC
size: -; D: -; V: TRBV2; length: 13; J: TRBJ1-1; CDR3: CASSVLVNTEAFF; DNA: TGTGCCAGCAGTGTGTTGGTGAACACTGAAGCTTTCTTT
size: -; D: TRBD2; V: TRBV10-3; length: 14; J: TRBJ2-1; CDR3: CAIRSGGQGNEQFF; DNA: TGTGCCATCAGGTCGGGGGGGCAAGGCAATGAGCAGTTCTTC
size: -; D: TRBD2; V: TRBV3-1/TRBV3-2; length: 17; J: TRBJ2-3; CDR3: CASSPPGLAGSTDTQYF; DNA: TGTGCCAGCAGCCCTCCCGGACTAGCGGGGAGCACAGATACGCAGTATTTT
size: -; D: -; V: TRBV2; length: 13; J: TRBJ1-4; CDR3: CASIRDRNEKLFF; DNA: TGTGCCAGCATTCGGGATAGGAATGAAAAACTGTTTTTT
size: -; D: -; V: TRBV18; length: 13; J: TRBJ2-3; CDR3: CASSPGGGDTQYF; DNA: TGTGCCAGCTCACCGGGCGGTGGAGATACGCAGTATTTT
size: -; D: TRBD1; V: TRBV3-1/TRBV3-2; length: 14; J: TRBJ1-2; CDR3: CASSQGGQGSGYTF; DNA: TGTGCCAGCAGCCAAGGCGGACAGGGAAGTGGCTACACCTTC
size: -; D: TRBD2; V: TRBV7-6; length: 16; J: TRBJ2-1; CDR3: CASSSLTGLAHNEQFF; DNA: TGTGCCAGCAGCTCCCTGACGGGACTAGCGCACAATGAGCAGTTCTTC
size: -; D: -; V: TRBV3-1/TRBV3-2; length: 15; J: TRBJ1-5; CDR3: CASSQGGGRGQPQHF; DNA: TGTGCCAGCAGCCAAGGGGGTGGGCGAGGTCAGCCCCAGCATTTT
size: few; D: -; V: TRBV10-2; length: 13; J: TRBJ1-1; CDR3: CASSKWAGTEAFF; DNA: TGCGCCAGCAGTAAGTGGGCGGGCACTGAAGCTTTCTTT
size: -; D: TRBD2; V: TRBV4-3; length: 14; J: TRBJ2-1; CDR3: CASSPAGTHNEQFF; DNA: TGCGCCAGCAGCCCAGCGGGGACCCACAATGAGCAGTTCTTC
size: -; D: -; V: TRBV7-2; length: 13; J: TRBJ2-1; CDR3: CASSLGTNNEQFF; DNA: TGTGCCAGCAGCTTAGGGACTAACAATGAGCAGTTCTTC
size: -; D: TRBD2; V: TRBV4-1; length: 17; J: TRBJ2-7; CDR3: CASSQGGLADSTYEQYF; DNA: TGCGCCAGCAGCCAAGGGGGACTAGCGGATTCTACCTACGAGCAGTACTTC
size: -; D: -; V: TRBV6-6; length: 12; J: TRBJ1-4; CDR3: CASTGPPRILFF; DNA: TGTGCCAGCACTGGACCCCCCCGCATCCTGTTTTTT
size: -; D: -; V: TRBV5-5; length: 14; J: TRBJ1-5; CDR3: CASSLAPGVQPQHF; DNA: TGTGCCAGCAGCTTGGCCCCAGGGGTCCAGCCCCAGCATTTT
size: -; D: TRBD1; V: TRBV7-2; length: 14; J: TRBJ2-5; CDR3: CASSSDRAQETQYF; DNA: TGTGCCAGCAGCTCTGACAGGGCACAAGAGACCCAGTACTTC
size: -; D: -; V: TRBV20-1; length: 11; J: TRBJ1-1; CDR3: CSASRNTEAFF; DNA: TGCAGTGCTAGTAGGAACACTGAAGCTTTCTTT
size: -; D: -; V: TRBV19; length: 19; J: TRBJ2-6; CDR3: CASSTLYGQRSAGANVLTF; DNA: TGTGCCAGTAGTACCCTATACGGACAGCGCTCGGCTGGGGCCAACGTCCTGACTTTC
size: -; D: TRBD2; V: TRBV10-1; length: 15; J: TRBJ2-7; CDR3: CASSDRLAGAYEQYF; DNA: TGCGCCAGCAGTGATAGACTAGCGGGGGCCTACGAGCAGTACTTC
size: -; D: -; V: TRBV5-1; length: 15; J: TRBJ1-2; CDR3: CASSLQPLANYGYTF; DNA: TGCGCCAGCAGCTTGCAACCGCTCGCTAACTATGGCTACACCTTC
size: -; D: -; V: TRBV7-9; length: 13; J: TRBJ1-2; CDR3: CASSPPLAQGYTF; DNA: TGTGCCAGCAGCCCCCCCCTCGCGCAAGGCTACACCTTC
size: -; D: -; V: TRBV4-1; length: 14; J: TRBJ1-5; CDR3: CASRDRFGNQPQHF; DNA: TGCGCCAGCCGCGACAGGTTTGGCAATCAGCCCCAGCATTTT